The 18 T cell receptor beta chains given below trace back to one sample, sequenced in a study of CD8 T cells in Susac syndrome. Reverse transcription of roughly 0.5 to 1 ug RNA was carried out with random hexamers. TCRdb independently ran MiXCR on the immunoSEQ multiplex PCR reads; one entry per CDR3 protein. The sample has around 200,000 distinct CDR3 sequences, 85% to 95% seen once; the top ten hold about 0.094%. The sequencing sample was made of CD4+ T cells from PBMCs. The receptors were gathered from a human donor in good health.

The rearrangement links TRBV11-3 to TRBJ2-7; D uncertain. The CDR3 consists of 13 residues. The germline gives CDR1 SGHNT, CDR2 YENEEA. With 5 bases removed from V and 7 bases from J, the gap between germline ends came to 15 bases. DNA for the CDR3: TGTGCCAGCAGCCCAGGTCCAGGTAGGGAGCAGTACTTC. Protein sequence: CASSPGPGREQYF.

The chain uses TRBV29-1 and TRBJ2-1, with 8 positions matching TRBD2. The germline CDR1 and CDR2 sequences are SQVTM and ANQGSEA. V shed 7 bases and J 5 bases; nucleotides not matched to a gene: 13. The CDR3 runs to 15 residues. In DNA form, the CDR3 reads TGCAGCGAAATCCGGGTAGTAGCGGGAAACAATGAGCAGTTCTTC. Protein sequence: CSEIRVVAGNNEQFF.

The chain joins TRBV3-1 to TRBJ2-3; D is possibly TRBD2 (6 bases). The ends were cut back, 4 bases at V and 10 bases at J, with 12 bases in the middle. The CDR3 length is 12 residues. Germline CDR1 reads LGHDT; CDR2 reads YNNKEL (reference sequence). CDR3 in amino acids: CASSRLGEAQYF. The CDR3 nucleotides are TGTGCCAGCAGCCGTCTGGGGGAGGCGCAGTATTTT.

This chain links TRBV12-3 or TRBV12-4 with TRBJ1-6; 7 bases match TRBD1. Trimming at V came to 6 bases and at J to 9 bases, leaving 5 bases not matched to a gene. CDR3 length: 13 amino acids. The CDR3 nucleotides read TGTGCCAGCAGCGACAGGGATGGTTCACCCCTCCACTTT. It translates to CASSDRDGSPLHF.

V usage is TRBV6-5 and J usage is TRBJ2-7; 7 nucleotides line up with TRBD1. Trimming removed 10 bases from V and 6 bases from J; junction bases left unmatched: 6. This CDR3 contains 11 residues. Germline V lookup: CDR1 MNHEY, CDR2 SVGAGI. CDR3 amino acids: CATRGPVEQYF. The CDR3, as DNA: TGTGCCACAAGGGGGCCGGTCGAGCAGTACTTC.

This clonotype was observed once. The chain is built from TRBV20-1 and TRBJ1-2; the D is unclear. CDR3 length equals 10 residues. Germline V gene data show CDR1 as DFQATT and CDR2 as SNEGSKA (reference sequence). CDR3 sequence: CSQRDFGYTF. CDR3 nucleotide sequence: TGCAGCCAAAGGGATTTCGGCTACACCTTC.

CDR3 protein: CASSQQGGNEQYV. The CDR3 DNA is TGTGCCAGCAGCCAACAGGGGGGCAACGAGCAGTACGTC. The J gene is TRBJ2-7, the V gene TRBV3-1; tentatively, D is TRBD1 (7 bases). The CDR3 has 13 amino acids. Trimming pared 2 bases from V and 5 bases from J, leaving 10 bases between. Looked up from germline, CDR1 is LGHDT and CDR2 is YNNKEL (reference sequence).

V is TRBV29-1 and J is TRBJ2-2; the D gene is possibly TRBD1 (5 bases). Germline CDR1 reads SQVTM; CDR2 reads ANQGSEA. Deletions cut 7 bases from V and 4 bases from J, with 13 bases between. This CDR3 contains 13 residues. CDR3 nucleotides: TGCAGCGCGGACACCCCGGTCACCGGGGAGCTGTTTTTT. It specifies CSADTPVTGELFF.

The chain employs TRBV18 and TRBJ1-1; 7 bases are shared with TRBD1. Losses at the gene ends were 2 bases for V and 4 bases for J; bases not matched to a gene: 4. Germline CDR1 and CDR2: KGHSH and LQKENI. The CDR3 is 14 residues long. DNA of the CDR3: TGTGCCAGCTCACCAGGGACAGAGGGCACTGAAGCTTTCTTT. As protein: CASSPGTEGTEAFF.

This rearrangement joins TRBV7-8 to TRBJ2-5; perhaps TRBD2 as D (6 bases). This CDR3 has 13 amino acids. V lost 5 bases and J lost 1, with 8 bases in between. The germline gives CDR1 SGHVS, CDR2 FQNEAQ. The CDR3 region has the DNA TGTGCCAGCAGCCAGACTAGCCAAGAGACCCAGTACTTC. This encodes CASSQTSQETQYF.

The chain combines TRBV20-1 with TRBJ1-2; D possibly corresponds to TRBD1 (6 bases). The CDR3 sequence is 13 residues long. V lost 1 base, J lost 7 bases, and 13 bases lay in between. The germline V gene encodes CDR1 DFQATT and CDR2 SNEGSKA (reference sequence). CDR3 region: CSARVKTGSGYTF. In DNA, the CDR3 is TGCAGTGCTAGAGTAAAGACAGGATCTGGCTACACCTTC.

The chain has TRBV15 and TRBJ1-1; D ambiguous. CDR3 size: 14 residues. Trimming left V 1 base short and J 4 bases short, with 10 bases between. Germline lookup yields CDR1 LNHNV and CDR2 YYDKDF (reference sequence). CDR3 region: CATSRVEVATEAFF. The CDR3, as DNA: TGTGCCACCAGCAGAGTAGAGGTAGCCACTGAAGCTTTCTTT.

The chain recombines TRBV28 with TRBJ1-4; 7 bases are a match to TRBD1. CDR3 size: 14 residues. From germline, CDR1 is MDHEN and CDR2 SYDVKM. Trimming removed 6 bases from V and 3 bases from J; junction bases left unmatched: 4. The CDR3: CASRSGQPNEKLFF. CDR3 coding DNA: TGTGCCAGCAGATCGGGACAGCCTAATGAAAAACTGTTTTTT.

The CDR3 sequence is CASSWQNFGEQYF. The CDR3 DNA is TGCGCCAGCAGCTGGCAGAACTTTGGCGAGCAGTACTTC. V gene TRBV5-1 combines with J gene TRBJ2-7, with D unresolved. Per the germline V gene, CDR1 is SGHRS and CDR2 is YFSETQ. This CDR3 has 13 residues. V lost 3 bases and J lost 6, with 13 bases in between.

The chain employs TRBV7-7 and TRBJ2-2; possibly TRBD2 for D (5 bases). The CDR3 spans 15 residues. Between the trimmed V and J ends, which lost 6 bases and 5 bases, there was a span of 16 bases. Germline values: CDR1 SSHAT, CDR2 FNYEAQ (reference sequence). The CDR3 reads CASSADFRSTGELFF. The CDR3 DNA is TGTGCCAGCAGTGCGGACTTTAGAAGTACCGGGGAGCTGTTTTTT.

V gene TRBV6-5 combines with J gene TRBJ2-5; D uncertain. V lost 0 bases to trimming and J lost 5 bases, with 10 bases between them. From germline, CDR1 is MNHEY and CDR2 SVGAGI. CDR3 size: 14 residues. CDR3 sequence reads: CASSYSRAAETQYF. The CDR3, as DNA: TGTGCCAGCAGTTACTCGCGTGCCGCGGAGACCCAGTACTTC.

The chain employs TRBV27 and TRBJ1-5, with no clear D. With 6 bases removed from V and 3 bases from J, the gap between germline ends came to 6 bases. Germline V gives CDR1 MNHEY, CDR2 SMNVEV (reference sequence). The CDR3 spans 12 residues. CDR3 DNA sequence: TGTGCCAGCAGACACCCCAATCAGCCCCAGCATTTT. Encoded protein: CASRHPNQPQHF.

The chain couples TRBV6-6 to TRBJ2-5, with D perhaps given as TRBD1 or TRBD2 (5 bases each). CDR3 length equals 16 residues. Germline V CDR1 and CDR2: MNHNY, SVGAGI (reference sequence). V shed 4 bases and J shed 0 bases, with 15 bases lying between them. CDR3 residues: CASSSSSMGDQETQYF. The CDR3 region has the DNA TGTGCCAGCAGTTCGTCCTCGATGGGGGACCAAGAGACCCAGTACTTC.